This T cell receptor beta chain was retrieved from a study of blood T cell repertoires in COVID-19. On the study more broadly: COVID-19 samples collected from the United States, Italy and Spain covered acute and convalescent phases.

Original data processing: Estimated nucleated cell counts came from reference gene primer amplification. Generated by immunoSEQ multiplex PCR, the TCRdb table keeps only in-frame clones and is missing some. V and J calls plus clone size are reproduced from that table; the DNA served to infer D and trimming. Here the sample spans about 110,000 clones, 70% to 90% being singletons. Germline V gene lookup returns CDR1 SEHNR and CDR2 FQNEAQ (reference sequence). CDR3 size: 18 residues. The junction had 16 bases not matched to a gene; V was cut back by 4 bases and J by 3 bases. This chain joins TRBV7-9 and TRBJ1-2; 8 bases are a match to TRBD1. The sequence derives from a man aged 45-65 years with active or convalescent COVID-19. The sample consisted of peripheral blood. CDR3 sequence: CASSSKGARGQLDYGYTF. The DNA for the CDR3 is TGTGCCAGCAGCTCGAAGGGGGCCAGGGGGCAGCTAGACTATGGCTACACCTTC.